This T cell receptor (beta chain) appears in the sequencing data of a study of blood T cell repertoires in COVID-19. Study context: Donors in the United States, Italy and Spain gave samples during acute or convalescent COVID-19. Sample material is recorded as cDNA or gDNA derived from T cells, B-cell-depleted T cells, or PBMCs.

In the authors' workflow: Quantification of nucleated cells was approximated via reference gene primer amplification. Using immunoSEQ multiplex PCR, the repertoire was profiled, and TCRdb retains in-frame clones only, with some absent. D and trimming come from the DNA, and the V and J calls and clone size come from that table. The top ten clones hold around 1.6% of a sample with 130,000 to 150,000 clones, approximately 89% of them seen once. This CDR3 has 13 residues. V lost 7 bases, J lost 3 bases, and 12 bases lay in between. The germline V gene has CDR1 SNHLY and CDR2 FYNNEI. The chain links TRBV2 to TRBJ1-1, with TRBD1 as a possible D gene (6 bases). The receptor comes from a human donor in a cohort sampled during active COVID-19. Input material: peripheral blood. For the CDR3, the DNA is TGTGCCAGCACTTCACAGGGAGACACTGAAGCTTTCTTT. It translates to CASTSQGDTEAFF.